This TCR beta chain was recovered during a study of blood T cell repertoires in COVID-19. Turning to the study itself: From the United States, Italy and Spain came samples of acute and convalescent COVID-19.

In the original analysis: Amplification with reference gene primers provided the estimates of nucleated cell counts. Assay used: immunoSEQ multiplex PCR; TCRdb lists only in-frame clones, some missing. For V, J and clone size, that table is used; D and trimming come from the DNA. The repertoire holds 150,000 to 200,000 clones, with 65% to 85% as singletons. This TCR derives from a woman aged 80 or older with active or convalescent COVID-19. Sequenced sample: peripheral blood.

For the CDR3, the DNA is TGTGCCAGCAGTTACTCGGAAGTCCGGGGGGGCTACGGGGAGACCCAGTACTTC. This translates into CASSYSEVRGGYGETQYF. The J gene is TRBJ2-5, the V gene TRBV6-2 or TRBV6-3, with 8 bases identical to TRBD2. Germline V gene sequence: CDR1 MNHEY, CDR2 SVGEGT. The V gene end was trimmed by 0 bases and the J gene end by 5 bases; junction bases not matched to a gene: 14. This CDR3 has 18 residues.